Listed here is a single T cell receptor (beta chain). The protocol was immunoSEQ multiplex PCR, while the TCRdb copy is restricted to in-frame clones and leaves out a portion. In the table there are about 73,000 clones, 85% to 90% of which are singletons. The entry originates in a study of OX40 agonist ivuxolimab in advanced cancers. Looking at the study overall: The eligibility criteria allowed prior anti-PD-1, anti-PD-L1 or anti-CTLA-4 therapy, and 40% had some.

Germline V lookup: CDR1 MNHNS, CDR2 SASEGT. J gave up 2 bases and V 6 bases, and 4 bases lay outside the gene matches. The CDR3 is 15 residues long. The chain uses TRBV6-1 and TRBJ2-1, with 10 bases lining up with TRBD1. The source is an adult with an advanced solid tumor such as melanoma, head and neck, liver or kidney cancer. The sequencing used CD4+ or CD8+ T cells sorted from blood, collected in a trial of the OX40 agonist ivuxolimab. In DNA form, the CDR3 reads TGTGCCAGCAGACACGGACAGGGGGCCTACAATGAGCAGTTCTTC. It encodes CASRHGQGAYNEQFF.